This T cell receptor beta chain was recovered during a study of technical replicates of blood from a handful of donors. The CDR3 is 16 amino acids. Deletions cut 3 bases from V and 2 bases from J, with 15 bases between. Per germline, CDR1 MDHEN and CDR2 SYDVKM. Measured with immunoSEQ multiplex PCR; TCRdb has only the in-frame clones, and not every one. The sample lists 74,000 or so clones, 75% to 95% occurring once. The clonotype comes from a human donor in good health. Sequencing was performed on T cells isolated from PBMCs. The chain couples TRBV28 to TRBJ2-3; D may be TRBD1 (5 bases). The CDR3: CASSLPGAAATDTQYF. CDR3 DNA: TGTGCCAGCAGTTTGCCTGGGGCAGCAGCCACAGATACGCAGTATTTT.